The following is a T cell receptor (beta chain) sequence with its context. No antigen is known for it. This specimen belongs to a study of cytomegalovirus exposure and HLA in healthy donors. With V trimmed by 0 bases and J by 9 bases, 2 bases remained unmatched. The CDR3 loop spans 15 amino acids. The V gene's germline CDR1 is SGHRS and CDR2 YFSETQ. Researchers ran the PCR with 60 Vbeta and 13 Jbeta primers. TCRdb keeps only in-frame clones here, not all; method: immunoSEQ multiplex PCR. The sample contains 180,000 or so clones, about 82% of which appear only once. Findings and caveats of the study: Later genetic work tied a missense DCLRE1C variant to beta-chain V and J trimming. CMV antigen specificity was confirmed in vitro for a few CMV-associated chains. Some highly shared sequence variants likely arose as a pipeline artifact. A later examination showed that TCR association rates differed by HLA locus, with DRB1 most and HLA-C fewest.

Sequencing was carried out using PBMCs. The source of this sequence is a woman aged 25 to 39 in good health and CMV-seronegative. The V gene is TRBV5-1, the J gene TRBJ1-6; 11 nucleotides line up with TRBD1. The CDR3 nucleotides are TGCGCCAGCAGCTTGGGGACAGGGGGCACTTCACCCCTCCACTTT. Translation gives CASSLGTGGTSPLHF.